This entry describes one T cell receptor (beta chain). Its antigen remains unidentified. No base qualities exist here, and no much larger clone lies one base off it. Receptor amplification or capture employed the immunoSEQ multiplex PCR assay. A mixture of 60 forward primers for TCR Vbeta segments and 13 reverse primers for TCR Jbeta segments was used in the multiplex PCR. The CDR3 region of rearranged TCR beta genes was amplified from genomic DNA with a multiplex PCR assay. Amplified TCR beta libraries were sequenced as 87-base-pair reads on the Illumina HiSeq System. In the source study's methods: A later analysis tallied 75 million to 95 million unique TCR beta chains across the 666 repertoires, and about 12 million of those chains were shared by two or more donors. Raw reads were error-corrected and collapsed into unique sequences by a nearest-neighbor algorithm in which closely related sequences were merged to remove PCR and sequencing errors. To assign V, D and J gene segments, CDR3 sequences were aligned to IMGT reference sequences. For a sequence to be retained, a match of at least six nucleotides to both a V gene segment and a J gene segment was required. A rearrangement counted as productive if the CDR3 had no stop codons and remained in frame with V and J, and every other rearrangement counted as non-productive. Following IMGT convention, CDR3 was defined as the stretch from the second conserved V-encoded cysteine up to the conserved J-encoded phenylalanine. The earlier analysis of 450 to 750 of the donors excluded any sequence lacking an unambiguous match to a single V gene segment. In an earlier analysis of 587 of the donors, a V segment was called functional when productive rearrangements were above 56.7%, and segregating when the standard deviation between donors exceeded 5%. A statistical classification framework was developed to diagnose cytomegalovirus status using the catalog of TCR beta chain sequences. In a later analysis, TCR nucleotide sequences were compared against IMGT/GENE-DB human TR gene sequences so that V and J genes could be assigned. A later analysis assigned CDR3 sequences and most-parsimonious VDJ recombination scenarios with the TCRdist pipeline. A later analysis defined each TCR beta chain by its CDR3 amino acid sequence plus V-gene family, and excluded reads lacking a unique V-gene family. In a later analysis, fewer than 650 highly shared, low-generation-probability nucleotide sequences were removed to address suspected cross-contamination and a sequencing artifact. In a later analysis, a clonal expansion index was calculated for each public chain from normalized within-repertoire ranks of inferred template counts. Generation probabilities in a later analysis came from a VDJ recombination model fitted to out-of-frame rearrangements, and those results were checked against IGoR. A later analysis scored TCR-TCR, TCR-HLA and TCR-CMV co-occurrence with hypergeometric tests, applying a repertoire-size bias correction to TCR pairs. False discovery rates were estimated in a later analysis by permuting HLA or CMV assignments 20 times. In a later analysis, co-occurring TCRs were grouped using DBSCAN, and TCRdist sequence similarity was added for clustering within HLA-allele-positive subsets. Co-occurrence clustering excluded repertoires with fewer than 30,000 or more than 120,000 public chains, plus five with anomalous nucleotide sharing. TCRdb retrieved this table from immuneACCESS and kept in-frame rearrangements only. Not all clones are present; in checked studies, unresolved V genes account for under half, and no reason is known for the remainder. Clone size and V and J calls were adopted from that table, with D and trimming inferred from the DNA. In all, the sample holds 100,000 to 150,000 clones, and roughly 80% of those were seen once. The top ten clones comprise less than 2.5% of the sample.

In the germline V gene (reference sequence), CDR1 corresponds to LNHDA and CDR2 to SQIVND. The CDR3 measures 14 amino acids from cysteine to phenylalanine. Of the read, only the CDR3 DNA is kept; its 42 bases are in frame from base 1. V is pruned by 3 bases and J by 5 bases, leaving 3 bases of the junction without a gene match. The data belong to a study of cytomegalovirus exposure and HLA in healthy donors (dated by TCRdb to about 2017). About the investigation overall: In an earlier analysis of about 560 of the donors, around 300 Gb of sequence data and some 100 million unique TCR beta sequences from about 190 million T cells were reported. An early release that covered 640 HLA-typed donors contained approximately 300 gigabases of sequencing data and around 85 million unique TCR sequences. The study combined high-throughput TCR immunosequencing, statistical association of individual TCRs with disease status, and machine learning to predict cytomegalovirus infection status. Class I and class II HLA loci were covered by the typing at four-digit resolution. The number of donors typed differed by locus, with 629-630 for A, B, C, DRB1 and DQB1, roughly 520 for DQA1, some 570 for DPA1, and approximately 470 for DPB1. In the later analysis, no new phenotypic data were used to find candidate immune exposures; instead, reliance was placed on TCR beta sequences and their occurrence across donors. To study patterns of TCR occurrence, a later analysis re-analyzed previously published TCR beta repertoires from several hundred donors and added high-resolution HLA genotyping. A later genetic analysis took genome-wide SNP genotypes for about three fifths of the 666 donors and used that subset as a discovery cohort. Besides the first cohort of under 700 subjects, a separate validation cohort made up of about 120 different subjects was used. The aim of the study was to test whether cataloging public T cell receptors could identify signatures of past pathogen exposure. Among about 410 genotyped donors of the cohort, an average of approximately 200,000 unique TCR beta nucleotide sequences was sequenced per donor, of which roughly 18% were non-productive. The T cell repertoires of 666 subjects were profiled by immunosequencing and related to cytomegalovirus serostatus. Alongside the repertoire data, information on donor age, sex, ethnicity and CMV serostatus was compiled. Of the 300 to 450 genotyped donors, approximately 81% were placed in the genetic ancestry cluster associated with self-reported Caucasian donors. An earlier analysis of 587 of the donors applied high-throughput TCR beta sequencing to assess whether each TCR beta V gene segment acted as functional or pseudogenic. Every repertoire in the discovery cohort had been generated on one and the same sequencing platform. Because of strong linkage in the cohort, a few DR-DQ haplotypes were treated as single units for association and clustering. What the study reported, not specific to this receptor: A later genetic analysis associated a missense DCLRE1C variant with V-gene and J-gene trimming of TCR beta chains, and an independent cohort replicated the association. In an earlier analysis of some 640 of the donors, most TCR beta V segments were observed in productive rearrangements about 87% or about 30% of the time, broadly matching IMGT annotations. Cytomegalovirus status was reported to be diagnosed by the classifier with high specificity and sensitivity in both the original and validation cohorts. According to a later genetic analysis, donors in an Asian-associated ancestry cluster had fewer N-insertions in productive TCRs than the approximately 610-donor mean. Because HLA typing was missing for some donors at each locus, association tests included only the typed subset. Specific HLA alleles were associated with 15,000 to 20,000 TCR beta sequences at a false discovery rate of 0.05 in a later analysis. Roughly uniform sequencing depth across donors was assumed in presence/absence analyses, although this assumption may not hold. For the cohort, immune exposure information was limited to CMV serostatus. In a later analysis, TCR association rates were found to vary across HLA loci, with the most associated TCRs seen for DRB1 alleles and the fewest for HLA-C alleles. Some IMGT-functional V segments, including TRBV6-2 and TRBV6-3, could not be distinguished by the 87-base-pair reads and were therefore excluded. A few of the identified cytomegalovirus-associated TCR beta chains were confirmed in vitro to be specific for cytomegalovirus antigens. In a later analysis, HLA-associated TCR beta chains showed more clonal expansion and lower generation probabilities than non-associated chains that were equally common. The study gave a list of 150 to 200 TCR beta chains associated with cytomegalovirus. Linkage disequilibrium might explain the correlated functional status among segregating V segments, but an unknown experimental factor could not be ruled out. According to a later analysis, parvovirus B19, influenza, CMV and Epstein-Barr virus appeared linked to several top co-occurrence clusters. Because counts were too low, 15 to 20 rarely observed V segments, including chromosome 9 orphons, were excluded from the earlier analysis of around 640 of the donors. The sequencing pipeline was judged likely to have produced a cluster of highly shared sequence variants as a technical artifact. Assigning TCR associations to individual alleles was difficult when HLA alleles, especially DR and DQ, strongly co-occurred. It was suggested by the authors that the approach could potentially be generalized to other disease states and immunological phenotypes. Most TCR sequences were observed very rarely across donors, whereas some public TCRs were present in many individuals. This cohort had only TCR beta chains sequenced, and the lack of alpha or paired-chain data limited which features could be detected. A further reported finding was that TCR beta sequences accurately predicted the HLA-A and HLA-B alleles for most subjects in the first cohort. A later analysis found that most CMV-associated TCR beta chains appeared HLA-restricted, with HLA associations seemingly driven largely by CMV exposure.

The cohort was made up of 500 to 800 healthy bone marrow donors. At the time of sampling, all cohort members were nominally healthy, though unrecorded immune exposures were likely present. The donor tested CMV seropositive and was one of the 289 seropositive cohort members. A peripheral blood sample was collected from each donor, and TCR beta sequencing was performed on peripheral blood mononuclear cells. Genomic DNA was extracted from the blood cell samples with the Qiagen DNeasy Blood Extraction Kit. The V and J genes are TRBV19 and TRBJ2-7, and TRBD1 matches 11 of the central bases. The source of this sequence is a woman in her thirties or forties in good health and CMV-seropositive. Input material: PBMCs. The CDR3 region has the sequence CASSIGQGADEQYF. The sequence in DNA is TGTGCCAGTAGTATCGGACAGGGGGCCGACGAGCAGTACTTC. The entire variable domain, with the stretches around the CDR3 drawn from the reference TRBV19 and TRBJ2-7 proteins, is DGGITQSPKYLFRKEGQNVTLSCEQNLNHDAMYWYRQDPGQGLRLIYYSQIVNDFQKGDIAEGYSVSREKKESFPLTVTSAQKNPTAFYLCASSIGQGADEQYFGPGTRLTVT.